Shown below are 5 T cell receptor beta chains from a single sample sequenced in a study of OX40 agonist ivuxolimab in advanced cancers. This table comes from immunoSEQ multiplex PCR, and its TCRdb copy is limited to in-frame clones, with some not included. The sample gives roughly 56,000 clones, around 86% of which show up once; about 2.6% is in the top ten. This specimen consisted of CD4+ or CD8+ T cells sorted from blood, obtained in a trial of the OX40 agonist ivuxolimab. The receptors were gathered from an adult with an advanced solid tumor such as melanoma, head and neck, liver or kidney cancer.

The V gene is TRBV4-2, the J gene TRBJ2-1; TRBD2 might be the D (5 bases). The CDR3 runs to 16 residues. V dropped 0 bases and J dropped 0 bases, with 9 bases sitting between them. Germline V CDR1 and CDR2: LGHNA, YNFKEQ. CDR3 amino acids: CASSQDQAASYNEQFF. The DNA for the CDR3 is TGTGCCAGCAGCCAAGATCAAGCGGCCTCCTACAATGAGCAGTTCTTC.

This chain uses TRBV18 with TRBJ2-4; D gene ambiguous. The CDR3 spans 11 residues. Germline V CDR1 and CDR2: KGHSH, LQKENI. Trimming removed 3 bases from V and 11 bases from J, with 8 bases in between. The CDR3 sequence: CASSPETVQYF. Written as DNA, the CDR3 is TGTGCCAGCTCACCGGAAACAGTTCAGTACTTC. The variable domain in full, with the rest retrieved from reference TRBV18 and TRBJ2-4, is NAGVMQNPRHLVRRRGQEARLRCSPMKGHSHVYWYRQLPEEGLKFMVYLQKENIIDESGMPKERFSAEFPKEGPSILRIQQVVRGDSAAYFCASSPETVQYFGAGTRLSVL.

The chain recombines TRBV7-2 with TRBJ1-2; TRBD1 is a possible D gene (6 bases). Trimming took off 6 bases at V and 2 bases at J, with 10 bases between the two ends. The CDR3 totals 13 residues. Germline V gene lookup returns CDR1 SGHTA and CDR2 FQGNSA. The CDR3 region has the DNA TGTGCCAGCAGATTGCAGGGGAACTATGGCTACACCTTC. Amino acids: CASRLQGNYGYTF.

The V and J genes are TRBV6-5 and TRBJ2-3, with 11 bases matching TRBD2. Per the germline V gene, CDR1 is MNHEY and CDR2 is SVGAGI. The CDR3 has 15 amino acids. With 6 bases clipped from V and 2 bases from J, the junction kept 4 bases outside the gene matches. This CDR3 reads CASRTSGAATDTQYF. CDR3 nucleotides: TGTGCCAGCAGGACTAGCGGGGCCGCCACAGATACGCAGTATTTT.

V and J are TRBV10-3 and TRBJ2-2; 8 bases fit TRBD2. Germline V gene data show CDR1 as ENHRY and CDR2 as SYGVKD. The CDR3 contains 17 residues. V was pared by 8 bases and J by 7 bases, with 18 bases of the junction left unmatched. CDR3 DNA: TGTGCCATCCGGCCTTCGGGGGGGGGCCCTTACATCGGGGAGCTGTTTTTT. Translation: CAIRPSGGGPYIGELFF.